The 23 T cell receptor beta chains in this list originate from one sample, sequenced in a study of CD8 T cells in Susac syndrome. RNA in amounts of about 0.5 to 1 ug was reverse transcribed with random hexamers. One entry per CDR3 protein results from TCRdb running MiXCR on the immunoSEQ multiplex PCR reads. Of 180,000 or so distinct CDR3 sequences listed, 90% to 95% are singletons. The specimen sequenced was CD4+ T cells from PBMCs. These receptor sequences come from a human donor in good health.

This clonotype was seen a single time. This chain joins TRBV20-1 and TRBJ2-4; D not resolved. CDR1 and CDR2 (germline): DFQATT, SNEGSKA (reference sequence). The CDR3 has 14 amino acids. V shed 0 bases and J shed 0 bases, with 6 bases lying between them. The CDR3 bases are TGCAGTGCTAGAGATACTGTAGCCAAAAACATTCAGTACTTC. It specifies CSARDTVAKNIQYF.

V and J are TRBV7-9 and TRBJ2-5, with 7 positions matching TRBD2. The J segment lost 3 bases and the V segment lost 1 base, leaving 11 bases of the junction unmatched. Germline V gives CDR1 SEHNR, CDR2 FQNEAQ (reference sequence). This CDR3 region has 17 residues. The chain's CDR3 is CASSLGGSAGSEETQYF. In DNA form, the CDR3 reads TGTGCCAGCAGCTTAGGTGGTTCAGCGGGGAGCGAAGAGACCCAGTACTTC. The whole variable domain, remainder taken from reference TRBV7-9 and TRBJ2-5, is DTGVSQNPRHKITKRGQNVTFRCDPISEHNRLYWYRQTLGQGPEFLTYFQNEAQLEKSRLLSDRFSAERPKGSFSTLEIQRTEQGDSAMYLCASSLGGSAGSEETQYFGPGTRLLVL.

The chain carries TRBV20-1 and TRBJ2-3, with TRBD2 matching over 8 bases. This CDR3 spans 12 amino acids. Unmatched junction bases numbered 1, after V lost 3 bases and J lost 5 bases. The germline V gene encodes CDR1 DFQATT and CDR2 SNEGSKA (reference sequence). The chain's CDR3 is CSASGGGDTQYF. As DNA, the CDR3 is TGCAGTGCTAGCGGGGGGGGAGATACGCAGTATTTT.

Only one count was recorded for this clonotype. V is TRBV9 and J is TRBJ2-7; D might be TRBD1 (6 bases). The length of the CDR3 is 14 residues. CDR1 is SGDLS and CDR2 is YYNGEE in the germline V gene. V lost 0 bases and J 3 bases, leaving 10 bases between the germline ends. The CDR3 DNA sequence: TGTGCCAGCAGCGTAGAGGTCAGGGGCTACGAGCAGTACTTC. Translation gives CASSVEVRGYEQYF.

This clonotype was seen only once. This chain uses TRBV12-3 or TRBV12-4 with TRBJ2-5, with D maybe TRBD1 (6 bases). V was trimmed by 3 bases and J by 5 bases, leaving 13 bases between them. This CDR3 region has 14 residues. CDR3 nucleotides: TGTGCCAGCAGTTTGGTAGACAGGCCGGAGACCCAGTACTTC. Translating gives CASSLVDRPETQYF.

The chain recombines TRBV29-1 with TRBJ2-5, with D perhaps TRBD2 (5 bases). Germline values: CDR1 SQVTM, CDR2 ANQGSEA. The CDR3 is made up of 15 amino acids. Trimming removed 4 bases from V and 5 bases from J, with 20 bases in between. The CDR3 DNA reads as TGCAGCGTTGGGGGTCTTTCTGAACTAGGGGAGACCCAGTACTTC. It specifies CSVGGLSELGETQYF.

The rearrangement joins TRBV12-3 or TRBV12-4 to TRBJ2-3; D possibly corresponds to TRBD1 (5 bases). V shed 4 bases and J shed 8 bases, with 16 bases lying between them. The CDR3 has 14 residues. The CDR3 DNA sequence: TGTGCCAGCAGTTCTCCTCCAGGGTCGGTTACGCAGTATTTT. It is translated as CASSSPPGSVTQYF.

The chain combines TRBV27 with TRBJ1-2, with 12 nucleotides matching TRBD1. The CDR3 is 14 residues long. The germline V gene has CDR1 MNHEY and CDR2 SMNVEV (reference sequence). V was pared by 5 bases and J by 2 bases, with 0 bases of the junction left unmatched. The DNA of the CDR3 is TGTGCCAGCAGTGGGACAGGGGGCAACTATGGCTACACCTTC. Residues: CASSGTGGNYGYTF.

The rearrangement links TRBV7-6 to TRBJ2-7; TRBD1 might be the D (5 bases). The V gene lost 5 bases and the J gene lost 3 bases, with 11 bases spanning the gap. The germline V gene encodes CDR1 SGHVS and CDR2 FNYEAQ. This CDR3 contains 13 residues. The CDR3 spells CASSNPDSYEQYF. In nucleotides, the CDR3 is TGTGCCAGCAGCAACCCTGACAGCTACGAGCAGTACTTC.

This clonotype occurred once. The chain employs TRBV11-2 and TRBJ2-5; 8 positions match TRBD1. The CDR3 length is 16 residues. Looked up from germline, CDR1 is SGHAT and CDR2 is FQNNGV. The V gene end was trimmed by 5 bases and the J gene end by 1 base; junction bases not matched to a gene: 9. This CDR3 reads CASSGQGQITQETQYF. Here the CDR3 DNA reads TGTGCCAGCAGCGGACAGGGACAGATAACCCAAGAGACCCAGTACTTC.

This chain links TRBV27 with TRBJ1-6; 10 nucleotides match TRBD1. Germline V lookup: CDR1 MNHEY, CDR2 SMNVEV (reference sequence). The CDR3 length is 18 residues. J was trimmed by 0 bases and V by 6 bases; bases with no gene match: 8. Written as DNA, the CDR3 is TGTGCCAGCAGATTAGGACAGGGGGGGAGCTCCTATAATTCACCCCTCCACTTT. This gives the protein CASRLGQGGSSYNSPLHF.

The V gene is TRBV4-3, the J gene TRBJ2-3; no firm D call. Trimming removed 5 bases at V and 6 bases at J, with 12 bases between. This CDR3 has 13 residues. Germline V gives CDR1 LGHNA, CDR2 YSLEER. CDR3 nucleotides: TGCGCCAGCAGCGGGCCTGACCGGGATACGCAGTATTTT. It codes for CASSGPDRDTQYF.

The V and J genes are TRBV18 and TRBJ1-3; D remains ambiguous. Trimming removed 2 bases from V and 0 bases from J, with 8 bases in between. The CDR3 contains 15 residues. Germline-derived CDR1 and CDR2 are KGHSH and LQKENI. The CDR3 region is CASSPAEYSGNTIYF. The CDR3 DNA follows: TGTGCCAGCTCACCAGCCGAATACTCTGGAAACACCATATATTTT. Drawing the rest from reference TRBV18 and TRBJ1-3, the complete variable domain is NAGVMQNPRHLVRRRGQEARLRCSPMKGHSHVYWYRQLPEEGLKFMVYLQKENIIDESGMPKERFSAEFPKEGPSILRIQQVVRGDSAAYFCASSPAEYSGNTIYFGEGSWLTVV.

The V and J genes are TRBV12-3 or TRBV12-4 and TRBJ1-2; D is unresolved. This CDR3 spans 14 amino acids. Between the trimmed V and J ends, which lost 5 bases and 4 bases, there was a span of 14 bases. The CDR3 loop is CASSIRRRSYGYTF. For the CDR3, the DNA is TGTGCCAGCAGTATCCGACGGCGGAGCTATGGCTACACCTTC.

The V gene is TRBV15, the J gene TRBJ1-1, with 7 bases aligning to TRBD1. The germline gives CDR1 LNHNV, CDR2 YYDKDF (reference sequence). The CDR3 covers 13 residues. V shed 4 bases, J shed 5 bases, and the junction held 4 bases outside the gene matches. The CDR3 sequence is CATSNDRVTEAFF. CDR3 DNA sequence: TGTGCCACCAGCAACGACAGGGTTACTGAAGCTTTCTTT.

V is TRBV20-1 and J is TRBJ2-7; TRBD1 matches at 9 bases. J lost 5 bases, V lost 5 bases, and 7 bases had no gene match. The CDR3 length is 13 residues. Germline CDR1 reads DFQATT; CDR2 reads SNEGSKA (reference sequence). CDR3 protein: CSAPGTGLHEQYF. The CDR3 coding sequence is TGCAGTGCTCCCGGGACAGGGCTCCACGAGCAGTACTTC.

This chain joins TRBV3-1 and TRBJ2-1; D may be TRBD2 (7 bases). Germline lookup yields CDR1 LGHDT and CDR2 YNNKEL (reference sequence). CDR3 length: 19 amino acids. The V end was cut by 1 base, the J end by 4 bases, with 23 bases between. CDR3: CASSQVTRYLGGVYNEQFF. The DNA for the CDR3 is TGTGCCAGCAGCCAAGTAACTCGATACTTAGGGGGGGTTTACAATGAGCAGTTCTTC.

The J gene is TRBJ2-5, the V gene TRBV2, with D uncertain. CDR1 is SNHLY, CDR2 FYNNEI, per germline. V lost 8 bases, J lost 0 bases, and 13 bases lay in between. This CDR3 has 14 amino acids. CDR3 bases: TGTGCCAGCGATAAGGGTAGTAACCAAGAGACCCAGTACTTC. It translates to CASDKGSNQETQYF.

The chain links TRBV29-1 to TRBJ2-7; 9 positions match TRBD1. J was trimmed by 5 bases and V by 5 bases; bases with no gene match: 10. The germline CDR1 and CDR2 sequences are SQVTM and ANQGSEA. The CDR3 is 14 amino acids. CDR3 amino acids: CSVRRTGAGDEQYF. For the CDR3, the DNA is TGCAGCGTTCGTCGGACAGGGGCAGGGGACGAGCAGTACTTC.

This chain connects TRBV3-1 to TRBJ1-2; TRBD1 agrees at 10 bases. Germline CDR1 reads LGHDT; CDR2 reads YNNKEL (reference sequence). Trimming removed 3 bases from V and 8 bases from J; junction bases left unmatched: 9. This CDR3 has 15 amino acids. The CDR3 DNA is TGTGCCAGCAGCCACTCCGGGACAGGGGCAGGGGGCTACACCTTC. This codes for CASSHSGTGAGGYTF.

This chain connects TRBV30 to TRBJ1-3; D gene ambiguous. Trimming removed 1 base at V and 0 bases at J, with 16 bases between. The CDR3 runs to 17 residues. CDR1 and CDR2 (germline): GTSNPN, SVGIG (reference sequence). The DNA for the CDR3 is TGTGCCTGGAGTGGCCACTGGACGGACGTCTCTGGAAACACCATATATTTT. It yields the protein CAWSGHWTDVSGNTIYF.

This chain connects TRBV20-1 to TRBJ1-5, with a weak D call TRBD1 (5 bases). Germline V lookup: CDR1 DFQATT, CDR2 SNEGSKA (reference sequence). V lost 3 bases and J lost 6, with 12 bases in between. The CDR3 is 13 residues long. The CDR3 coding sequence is TGCAGTGCTAGGTACGGGGACGGTCAGCCCCAGCATTTT. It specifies CSARYGDGQPQHF.

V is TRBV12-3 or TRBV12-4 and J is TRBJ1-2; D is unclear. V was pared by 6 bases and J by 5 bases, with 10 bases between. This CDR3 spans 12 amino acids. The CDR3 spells CASSAQGYGYTF. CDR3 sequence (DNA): TGTGCCAGCAGCGCCCAAGGTTATGGCTACACCTTC.